The rows below give T cell receptor beta chains drawn from one sample of a study of Ad26.COV2.S vaccination and SARS-CoV-2 variants. Using immunoSEQ multiplex PCR, the repertoire was profiled, and TCRdb retains in-frame clones only, with some absent. Altogether fewer than 600,000 clones are present, roughly 87% being singletons, with the ten largest covering about 1.7%. The sample consisted of peripheral blood, taken in a trial of Ad26.COV2.S vaccine versus placebo. The receptors derive from a person between 18 and 59 years old who received the Ad26.COV2.S COVID-19 vaccine or a placebo. The CDR3 runs from the conserved cysteine through the conserved F or W. The order of the fields is D gene, clone size, J gene, V gene, CDR3 protein, CDR3 DNA. A D gene is named only where the DNA matches it firmly. Clone size is shown for a subset of rows, as once, few, many or a class of expanded clone.

TRBD1 | NA | TRBJ2-1 | TRBV6-5 | CASSYSGQGGWNEQFF | TGTGCCAGCAGTTACTCGGGACAGGGGGGTTGGAATGAGCAGTTCTTC
TRBD2 | NA | TRBJ2-7 | TRBV6-2/TRBV6-3 | CASSESASGLADYEQYF | TGTGCCAGCAGTGAGAGCGCATCGGGACTAGCGGACTACGAGCAGTACTTC
NA | once | TRBJ2-6 | TRBV19 | CASSIWTPGSGANVLTF | TGTGCCAGTAGCATTTGGACGCCGGGATCTGGGGCCAACGTCCTGACTTTC
NA | NA | TRBJ1-1 | TRBV28 | CASSLKRLGRLYTEAFF | TGTGCCAGCAGTTTAAAAAGGCTGGGGAGGTTGTACACTGAAGCTTTCTTT
NA | NA | TRBJ2-1 | TRBV27 | CASSLMGGYEQFF | TGTGCCAGCAGTTTGATGGGGGGATATGAGCAGTTCTTC
NA | NA | TRBJ1-2 | TRBV6-1 | CASSEYTGPVYGYTF | TGTGCCAGCAGTGAATACACAGGACCCGTCTATGGCTACACCTTC
NA | NA | TRBJ2-7 | TRBV21-1 | CASSELWADMDEQYF | TGTGCCAGCAGCGAACTATGGGCAGACATGGACGAGCAGTACTTC
TRBD1 | NA | TRBJ2-7 | TRBV3-1/TRBV3-2 | CASSHGQGFYYEQYF | TGTGCCAGCAGCCATGGACAGGGCTTTTACTACGAGCAGTACTTC
NA | NA | TRBJ1-5 | TRBV4-2 | CASSQDPRTYNQPQHF | TGTGCCAGCAGCCAAGATCCCCGGACCTACAATCAGCCCCAGCATTTT
NA | NA | TRBJ1-2 | TRBV23-1 | CASSPDSNYGYTF | TGCGCCAGCAGTCCGGACAGTAACTATGGCTACACCTTC
TRBD1 | NA | TRBJ1-3 | TRBV7-9 | CASSSRWDSGNTIYF | TGTGCCAGCAGCTCCCGCTGGGACAGCGGAAACACCATATATTTT
NA | NA | TRBJ2-7 | TRBV18 | CASSQTSYEQYF | TGTGCCAGCTCACAGACAAGCTACGAGCAGTACTTC
TRBD1 | NA | TRBJ1-2 | TRBV7-2 | CASSTGQGGRGYTF | TGTGCCAGCAGCACCGGGCAGGGGGGGCGTGGCTACACCTTC
TRBD1 | NA | TRBJ2-7 | TRBV19 | CAQRGGQGPSYEQYF | TGTGCCCAAAGAGGGGGACAGGGGCCTTCCTACGAGCAGTACTTC
TRBD1 | NA | TRBJ1-1 | TRBV7-9 | CASSADRGIQAFF | TGTGCCAGCAGCGCGGACAGGGGCATTCAAGCTTTCTTT
TRBD1 | NA | TRBJ2-1 | TRBV5-8 | CASSLTPGQKYNEQFF | TGTGCCAGCAGCTTAACTCCGGGACAGAAGTACAATGAGCAGTTCTTC
TRBD1 | NA | TRBJ2-7 | TRBV6-6 | CASSKEGGQASYEQYF | TGTGCCAGCAGTAAGGAGGGGGGACAGGCCTCCTACGAGCAGTACTTC
NA | NA | TRBJ2-7 | TRBV9 | CASSVAGGNYEQYF | TGTGCCAGCAGCGTCGCCGGGGGCAACTACGAGCAGTACTTC
NA | few | TRBJ1-3 | TRBV10-3 | CAISEFRMTGNTIYF | TGTGCCATCAGTGAATTTCGTATGACCGGAAACACCATATATTTT
NA | NA | TRBJ1-1 | TRBV10-2 | CASKGTGRNTEAFF | TGCGCCAGCAAAGGGACGGGAAGGAACACTGAAGCTTTCTTT
NA | once | TRBJ1-2 | TRBV6-6 | CASSYSGQNYGYTF | TGTGCCAGCAGTTACTCTGGCCAGAACTATGGCTACACCTTC
TRBD1 | NA | TRBJ2-1 | TRBV6-5 | CASRKDRGGNEQFF | TGTGCCAGCAGAAAGGACAGGGGAGGCAATGAGCAGTTCTTC
NA | NA | TRBJ1-2 | TRBV9 | CASSSTKYGYTF | TGTGCCAGCAGCTCCACCAAGTATGGCTACACCTTC
NA | NA | TRBJ1-5 | TRBV6-1 | CASSEGVGVRHQPQHF | TGTGCCAGCAGTGAAGGAGTGGGGGTACGACATCAGCCCCAGCATTTT
NA | NA | TRBJ2-1 | TRBV28 | CASSFGQHREIQFF | TGTGCCAGCAGTTTTGGGCAGCACAGGGAAATTCAGTTCTTC
NA | NA | TRBJ2-1 | TRBV27 | CASRKRGTDTWNEQFF | TGTGCCAGCAGGAAACGCGGGACAGATACCTGGAATGAGCAGTTCTTC
NA | NA | TRBJ1-5 | TRBV18 | CASSPNRQNQPQHF | TGTGCCAGCTCACCCAACAGACAAAATCAGCCCCAGCATTTT
NA | NA | TRBJ1-2 | TRBV7-9 | CASSISVGASSFGYTF | TGTGCCAGCAGCATAAGCGTCGGAGCCTCCTCGTTTGGCTACACCTTC
TRBD1 | NA | TRBJ2-7 | TRBV30 | CAWSRQGYEQYF | TGTGCCTGGAGCAGACAGGGGTACGAGCAGTACTTC
NA | NA | TRBJ2-7 | TRBV15 | CATSRDHGVGLLYEQYF | TGTGCCACCAGCAGAGATCACGGTGTTGGGCTGCTATACGAGCAGTACTTC
TRBD2 | NA | TRBJ2-1 | TRBV5-1 | CASSLSAGGSNEQFF | TGCGCCAGCAGCTTATCAGCGGGAGGGAGCAATGAGCAGTTCTTC
NA | NA | TRBJ2-7 | TRBV28 | CASTIRDIPYEQYF | TGTGCCAGCACCATACGGGACATCCCCTACGAGCAGTACTTC
NA | NA | TRBJ1-2 | TRBV12-3/TRBV12-4 | CASSLSVIYGYTF | TGTGCCAGCAGTTTAAGCGTAATCTATGGCTACACCTTC
TRBD1 | NA | TRBJ2-5 | TRBV5-6 | CASSWTGVGQETQYF | TGTGCCAGCAGCTGGACAGGGGTTGGCCAAGAGACCCAGTACTTC
TRBD2 | NA | TRBJ2-7 | TRBV7-9 | CASSSRLAGTYEQYF | TGTGCCAGCAGCTCCCGACTAGCGGGAACCTACGAGCAGTACTTC
NA | NA | TRBJ2-1 | TRBV6-6 | CASSRDGYNEQFF | TGTGCCAGCAGCCGCGACGGGTACAATGAGCAGTTCTTC
NA | NA | TRBJ2-3 | TRBV27 | CASSLRDSTDTQYF | TGTGCCAGCAGTTTGCGGGACTCCACAGATACGCAGTATTTT
NA | NA | TRBJ2-7 | TRBV5-5 | CASSVAGAYEQYF | TGTGCCAGCAGCGTTGCAGGGGCCTACGAGCAGTACTTC
NA | NA | TRBJ2-3 | TRBV11-2 | CASSSAGAGDRVTQYF | TGTGCCAGCAGCTCCGCCGGGGCAGGGGATCGGGTTACGCAGTATTTT
NA | NA | TRBJ2-3 | TRBV18 | CASSSIPGPRSTDTQYF | TGTGCCAGCTCATCCATTCCGGGACCCCGAAGCACAGATACGCAGTATTTT
NA | NA | TRBJ1-2 | TRBV5-6 | CASRRARGYTF | TGTGCCAGCAGAAGGGCCCGTGGCTACACCTTC
NA | once | TRBJ1-1 | TRBV2 | CASEQASNTEAFF | TGTGCCAGCGAGCAAGCGTCGAACACTGAAGCTTTCTTT
NA | NA | TRBJ2-7 | TRBV28 | CASSLYLRSSYEQYF | TGTGCCAGCAGTTTGTACCTTAGAAGCTCCTACGAGCAGTACTTC
TRBD2 | few | TRBJ2-7 | TRBV7-2 | CASSLSRLAVPSYEQYF | TGTGCCAGCAGCTTATCGCGGCTAGCGGTACCCTCCTACGAGCAGTACTTC
NA | NA | TRBJ2-7 | TRBV7-9 | CASSLISYEQYF | TGTGCCAGCAGCTTGATATCCTACGAGCAGTACTTC
NA | NA | TRBJ1-2 | TRBV9 | CASSVNWFTTGGYTF | TGTGCCAGCAGCGTAAATTGGTTCACCACTGGAGGCTACACCTTC
NA | NA | TRBJ2-1 | TRBV15 | CATSRSGDGGIYNEQFF | TGTGCCACCAGCAGATCGGGGGACGGAGGGATCTACAATGAGCAGTTCTTC
NA | NA | TRBJ2-7 | TRBV11-2 | CASSLGRYYEQYF | TGTGCCAGCAGCTTAGGGAGATACTACGAGCAGTACTTC
TRBD1 | NA | TRBJ2-1 | TRBV7-2 | CASSSGGYTFYNEQFF | TGTGCCAGCAGTTCAGGGGGCTACACCTTCTACAATGAGCAGTTCTTC
NA | NA | TRBJ2-3 | TRBV28 | CASMGAGSTDTQYF | TGTGCCAGCATGGGGGCAGGTAGCACAGATACGCAGTATTTT